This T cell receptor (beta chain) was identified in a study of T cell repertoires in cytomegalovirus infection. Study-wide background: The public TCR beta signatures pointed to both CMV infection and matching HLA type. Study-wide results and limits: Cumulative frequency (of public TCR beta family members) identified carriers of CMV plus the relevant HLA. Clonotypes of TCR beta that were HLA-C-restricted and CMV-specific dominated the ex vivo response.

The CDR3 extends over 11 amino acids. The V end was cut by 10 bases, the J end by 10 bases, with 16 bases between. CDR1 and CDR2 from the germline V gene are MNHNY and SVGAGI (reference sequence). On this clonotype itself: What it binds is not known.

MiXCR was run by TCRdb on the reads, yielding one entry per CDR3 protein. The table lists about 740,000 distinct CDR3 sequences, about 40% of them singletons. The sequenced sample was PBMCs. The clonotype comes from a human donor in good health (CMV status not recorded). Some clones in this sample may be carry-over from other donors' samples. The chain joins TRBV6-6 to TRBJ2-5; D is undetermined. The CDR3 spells CATPLEMDQYF. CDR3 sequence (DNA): TGTGCCACCCCGCTTGAAATGGACCAGTACTTC.